A selection of T cell receptor beta chains follows, all from one sample in a study of shared clonotypes between healthy human individuals. TCRdb's copy holds only in-frame clones and misses some; the assay was immunoSEQ multiplex PCR. The table includes roughly 2.2 million clones, approximately 90% detected once. The sample taken for sequencing was naive CD4+ T cells from PBMCs. Receptor source: a man aged 18-30 years in good health. Some clones in this sample may be carry-over from other donors' samples. Each CDR3 is given with its conserved first and last residue. Rows may omit the clone size; those that give it use once, few, many or a size class.

j_gene | v_gene | abundance | CDR3aa
TRBJ2-3 | TRBV7-3 | - | CASSRTSGRTTDTQYF
TRBJ2-7 | TRBV27 | - | CASSRYRASSYEQYF
TRBJ2-5 | TRBV2 | - | CASMMGRETQYF
TRBJ1-1 | TRBV14 | - | CASSLQPNTEAFF
TRBJ2-7 | TRBV29-1 | - | CSVGIAGGSYEQYF
TRBJ1-1 | TRBV18 | - | CASSPQGGLVTEAFF
TRBJ2-2 | TRBV4-1 | - | CASSPKPGRARDLGELFF
TRBJ2-1 | TRBV29-1 | - | CSVTGTGVRRFF
TRBJ2-1 | TRBV6-5 | - | CASGLYNEQFF
TRBJ1-1 | TRBV7-2 | - | CASSLNGGTEAFF
TRBJ2-7 | TRBV13 | - | CASRWTRASSYEQYF
TRBJ2-3 | TRBV5-1 | - | CASSFEEEDTQYF
TRBJ2-1 | TRBV19 | once | CASSIGQRAGAHNEQFF
TRBJ1-2 | TRBV14 | - | CASSQDRTGFPVGNYGYTF
TRBJ2-2 | TRBV5-1 | - | CASRTTRDGRPGELFF
TRBJ1-2 | TRBV29-1 | once | CSVEEGANYGYTF
TRBJ1-2 | TRBV28 | - | CASSFRDRRAYGYTF
TRBJ2-1 | TRBV4-2 | once | CASSQRDRVRDEQFF
TRBJ2-3 | TRBV7-2 | - | CASSLGRGDTQYF
TRBJ1-2 | TRBV27 | - | CASRQGIGGYTF
TRBJ1-1 | TRBV7-9 | - | CASSPAGVRTEAFF
TRBJ1-4 | TRBV19 | - | CASQAYEKLFF
TRBJ2-1 | TRBV7-7 | - | CASSSGQGGHNEQFF
TRBJ2-2 | TRBV9 | - | CASSRTPNTGELFF
TRBJ2-3 | TRBV2 | - | CASGDTLGDTQYF
TRBJ2-3 | TRBV18 | - | CASMARDTDTQYF
TRBJ2-3 | TRBV18 | - | CASSPARGVDTQYF
TRBJ2-7 | TRBV18 | - | CASSPGQGGDYEQYF
TRBJ1-1 | TRBV18 | - | CASSTTAMNTEAFF
TRBJ2-1 | TRBV7-6 | - | CASSSGVNTWDEQFF
TRBJ2-7 | TRBV5-1 | - | CASSEGQGVYEQYF
TRBJ2-3 | TRBV6-5 | - | CASSYDRAVDTQYF
TRBJ1-2 | TRBV5-5 | - | CASSLGSLSYGYTF
TRBJ2-7 | TRBV28 | once | CASSLTTEPYEQYF
TRBJ2-7 | TRBV19 | - | CASSRTGGYEQYF
TRBJ2-3 | TRBV15 | - | CATSRDRGADTQYF
TRBJ1-4 | TRBV6-1 | - | CARGGGSGEKLFF
TRBJ1-1 | TRBV28 | - | CASTIPGKAFF
TRBJ2-2 | TRBV7-2 | once | CASSLEAGGTGELFF
TRBJ2-6 | TRBV5-4 | - | CASSWDRDSGANVLTF
TRBJ1-6 | TRBV30 | once | CAWTDGGLGDSPLHF
TRBJ2-1 | TRBV29-1 | - | CSVGVREQGSYNEQFF
TRBJ1-5 | TRBV28 | - | CASSLNRVQPQHF
TRBJ1-1 | TRBV30 | - | CAWNAWGTEAFF
TRBJ1-2 | TRBV5-6 | - | CASSLVRATGGAWGYTF
TRBJ2-2 | TRBV5-1 | - | CASSPTSGSVSGELFF
TRBJ1-1 | TRBV7-2 | - | CASSLLGARNTEAFF
TRBJ2-7 | TRBV7-9 | - | CASSGRDYEQYF
TRBJ2-7 | TRBV4-3 | - | CASSHLTGDEQYF
TRBJ2-1 | TRBV9 | - | CASSHIGDSYNGQFF
TRBJ1-2 | TRBV28 | - | CASSLLGGGYGYTF
TRBJ1-2 | TRBV11-2 | - | CASSLGGVRYGYTF
TRBJ1-6 | TRBV11-2 | - | CASSTGRLNSPLHF